Listed below are T cell receptor beta chains from one sample, sequenced in a study of blood T cells in healthy people across ages. In TCRdb, the 5' RACE reads were re-called with MiXCR into one record per CDR3 protein. The repertoire holds more than 1,000,000 distinct CDR3 sequences, with almost 25% as singletons. The same specimen was also included in a second study, on T cells of mothers and their children.

The sample consisted of blood. The receptor source for this set is a girl aged 2-15 years in good health. Both conserved end residues are part of each CDR3. A D gene is named only where the DNA matches it firmly. Clone sizes are given selectively: once, few, many, or a class where the clone is expanded.

clone_size d_call v_call cdr3_length cdr3_aa
many . TRBV5-1 14 CASSLAGGNTEAFF
few . TRBV7-9 15 CASSLEVQGPYGYTF
few . TRBV29-1 14 CSGGPLAVSNEQFF
few TRBD1 TRBV12-3/TRBV12-4 14 CASSWTGDNTEAFF
few . TRBV28 13 CAIRAGSTDTQYF
. . TRBV9 15 CASSVDSIGGNEQFF
few . TRBV27 13 CASSMGRDTEAFF
. TRBD1 TRBV27 15 CASSSWTGTQETQYF
few . TRBV28 11 CASSRSPPAFF
. . TRBV11-2 15 CASSLGQMGTDTQYF
. TRBD1 TRBV7-2 15 CASSLVWTGMDEQYF
few TRBD2 TRBV5-6 16 CASSLAGTSGGETQYF
few . TRBV3-1 15 CASSNPGHLADTQYF
. . TRBV5-1 15 CASSFRDPEGETQYF
. . TRBV2 13 CAITGIPGDEQFF
few TRBD2 TRBV7-9 15 CASSLVGGRDTEQYF
few TRBD2 TRBV12-3/TRBV12-4 15 CASNDLAGGLDTQYF
few . TRBV21-1 15 CASSNRGQGPYEQYF
few . TRBV12-3/TRBV12-4 16 CASSLGERGTPDTQYF
few TRBD1 TRBV7-3 15 CASSPFNSDRGELFF
. . TRBV6-2/TRBV6-3 15 CASSLTGKVAYEQYF
few TRBD1 TRBV27 13 CASTQGVNTEAFF
. TRBD2 TRBV3-1 14 CASGHLAVGDTQYF
. TRBD2 TRBV20-1 14 CSARQAGGGDTQYF
. TRBD1 TRBV9 15 CASSLSGTGDGEQYF
few . TRBV20-1 15 CSAEDLASGTDTQYF
. TRBD2 TRBV7-3 17 CASSPSGRASVSDTQYF